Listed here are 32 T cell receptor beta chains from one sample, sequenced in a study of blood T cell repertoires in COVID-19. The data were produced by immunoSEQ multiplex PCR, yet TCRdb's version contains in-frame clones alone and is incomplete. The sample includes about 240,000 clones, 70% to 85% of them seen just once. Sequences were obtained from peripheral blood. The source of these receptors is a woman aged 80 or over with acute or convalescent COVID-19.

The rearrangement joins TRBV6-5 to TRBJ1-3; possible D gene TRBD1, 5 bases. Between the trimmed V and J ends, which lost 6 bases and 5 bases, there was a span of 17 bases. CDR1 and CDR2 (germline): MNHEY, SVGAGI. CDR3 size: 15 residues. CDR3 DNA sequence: TGTGCCAGCAGCTCGGGGGGGGTTTTTAGAAACACCATATATTTT. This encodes CASSSGGVFRNTIYF.

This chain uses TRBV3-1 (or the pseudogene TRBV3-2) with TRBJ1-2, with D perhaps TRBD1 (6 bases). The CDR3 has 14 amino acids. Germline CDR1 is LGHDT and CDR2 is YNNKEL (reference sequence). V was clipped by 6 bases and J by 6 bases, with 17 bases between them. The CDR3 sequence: CASRLDRHWHGYTF. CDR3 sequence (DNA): TGTGCCAGCAGACTTGACAGGCATTGGCATGGCTACACCTTC.

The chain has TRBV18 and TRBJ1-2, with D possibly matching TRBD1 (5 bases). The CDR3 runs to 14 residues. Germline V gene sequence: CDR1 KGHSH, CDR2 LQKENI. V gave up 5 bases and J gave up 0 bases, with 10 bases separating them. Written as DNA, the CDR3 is TGTGCCAGCTCATCCAGGGTAGCTAACTATGGCTACACCTTC. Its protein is CASSSRVANYGYTF.

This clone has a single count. The chain's CDR3 is CASSLGTIYEQYF. CDR3 coding DNA: TGTGCCAGCAGCCTCGGGACTATCTACGAGCAGTACTTC. The rearrangement joins TRBV14 to TRBJ2-7; TRBD2 agrees at 7 bases. CDR1 and CDR2 from the germline V gene are SGHDN and FVKESK. V trimming: 4 bases; J trimming: 3 bases; junction bases outside the gene matches: 3. CDR3 length: 13 residues.

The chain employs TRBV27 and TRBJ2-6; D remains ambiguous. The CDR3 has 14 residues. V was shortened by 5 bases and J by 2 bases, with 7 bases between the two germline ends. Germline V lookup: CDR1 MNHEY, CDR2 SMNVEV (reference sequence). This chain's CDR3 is CASSPNTGANVLTF. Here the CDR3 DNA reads TGTGCCAGCAGTCCTAATACTGGGGCCAACGTCCTGACTTTC.

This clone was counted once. CDR3 nucleotide sequence: TGTGCCAGCAGTGAGACCCTAGGGGGCGCGGGACAGCCCCAGCATTTT. This encodes CASSETLGGAGQPQHF. This sequence joins TRBV2 and TRBJ1-5; 7 bases are shared with TRBD1. This CDR3 has 16 residues. Germline CDR1 and CDR2: SNHLY and FYNNEI. V lost 3 bases and J lost 7; bases outside the gene matches: 12.

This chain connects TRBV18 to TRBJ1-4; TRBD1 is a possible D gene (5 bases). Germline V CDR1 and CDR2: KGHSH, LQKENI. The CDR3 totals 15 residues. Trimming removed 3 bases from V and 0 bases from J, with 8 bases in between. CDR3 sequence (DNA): TGTGCCAGCTCACCCGACAGCACAACTAATGAAAAACTGTTTTTT. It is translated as CASSPDSTTNEKLFF.

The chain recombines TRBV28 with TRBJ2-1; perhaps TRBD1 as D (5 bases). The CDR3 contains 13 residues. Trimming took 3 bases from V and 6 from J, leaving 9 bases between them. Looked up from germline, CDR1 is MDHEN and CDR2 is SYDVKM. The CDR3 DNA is TGTGCCAGCAGTTTTAAGGGGTTCAATGAGCAGTTCTTC. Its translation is CASSFKGFNEQFF.

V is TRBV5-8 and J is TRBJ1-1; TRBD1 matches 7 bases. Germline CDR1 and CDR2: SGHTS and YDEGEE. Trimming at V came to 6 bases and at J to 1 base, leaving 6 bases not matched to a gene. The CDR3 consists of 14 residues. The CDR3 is CASTFKGANTEAFF. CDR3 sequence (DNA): TGTGCCAGCACCTTCAAGGGGGCGAACACTGAAGCTTTCTTT.

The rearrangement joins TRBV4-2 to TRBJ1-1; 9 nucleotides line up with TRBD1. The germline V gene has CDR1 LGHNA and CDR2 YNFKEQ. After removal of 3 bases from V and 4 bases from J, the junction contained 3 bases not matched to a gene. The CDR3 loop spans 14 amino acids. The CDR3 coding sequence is TGTGCCAGCAGCCAGGTACAGGGGGCCACTGAAGCTTTCTTT. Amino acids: CASSQVQGATEAFF.

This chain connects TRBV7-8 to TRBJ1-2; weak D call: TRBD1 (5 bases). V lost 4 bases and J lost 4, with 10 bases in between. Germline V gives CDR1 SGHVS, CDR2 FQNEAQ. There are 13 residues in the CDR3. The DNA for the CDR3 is TGTGCCAGCAGCTCAGGGTTGGCCTATGGCTACACCTTC. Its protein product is CASSSGLAYGYTF.

In nucleotides, the CDR3 is TGTGCCAGCAGCCAAGCCCTTTGGGGGGACAGTAATGGCTACACCTTC. Protein sequence: CASSQALWGDSNGYTF. The chain employs TRBV3-1 (or the pseudogene TRBV3-2) and TRBJ1-2, with 7 bases identical to TRBD1. The CDR3 loop spans 16 amino acids. V was pared by 1 base and J by 6 bases, with 11 bases of the junction left unmatched. Germline V CDR1 and CDR2: LGHDT, YNNKEL (reference sequence).

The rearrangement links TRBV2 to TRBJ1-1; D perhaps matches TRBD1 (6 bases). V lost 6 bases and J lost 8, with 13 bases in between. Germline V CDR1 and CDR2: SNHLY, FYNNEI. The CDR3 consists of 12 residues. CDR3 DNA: TGTGCCAGCAGGGACCCCGGGACAGAAGCTTTCTTT. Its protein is CASRDPGTEAFF.

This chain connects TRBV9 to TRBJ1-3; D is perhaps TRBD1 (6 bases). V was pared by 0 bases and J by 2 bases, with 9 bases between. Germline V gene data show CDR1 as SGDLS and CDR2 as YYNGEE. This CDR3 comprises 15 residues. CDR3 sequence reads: CASSVAAGAGNTIYF. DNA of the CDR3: TGTGCCAGCAGCGTAGCGGCAGGGGCTGGAAACACCATATATTTT.

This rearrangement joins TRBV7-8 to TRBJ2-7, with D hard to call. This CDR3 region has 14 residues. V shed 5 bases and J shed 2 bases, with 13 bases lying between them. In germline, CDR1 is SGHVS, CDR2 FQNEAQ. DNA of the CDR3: TGTGCCAGCAGCAAGTACGTAAACACCTACGAGCAGTACTTC. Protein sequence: CASSKYVNTYEQYF.

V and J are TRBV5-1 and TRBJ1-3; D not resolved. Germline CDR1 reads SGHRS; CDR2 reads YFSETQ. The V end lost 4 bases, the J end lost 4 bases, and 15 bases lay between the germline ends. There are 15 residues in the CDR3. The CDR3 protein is CASSMTPAEGNTIYF. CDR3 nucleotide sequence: TGCGCCAGCAGCATGACCCCCGCGGAAGGAAACACCATATATTTT.

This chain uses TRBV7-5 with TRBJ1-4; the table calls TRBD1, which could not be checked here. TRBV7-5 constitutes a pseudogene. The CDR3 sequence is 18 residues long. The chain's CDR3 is CARSLATRQGGTNEKLFF. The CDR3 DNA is TGTGCCAGAAGCTTAGCGACCAGACAGGGCGGAACTAATGAAAAACTGTTTTTT.

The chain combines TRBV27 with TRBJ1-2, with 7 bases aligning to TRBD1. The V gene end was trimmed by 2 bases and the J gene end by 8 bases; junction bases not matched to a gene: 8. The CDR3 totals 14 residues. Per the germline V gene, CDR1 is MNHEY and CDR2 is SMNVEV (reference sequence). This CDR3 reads CASSLRGRPEGYTF. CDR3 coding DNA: TGTGCCAGCAGTTTAAGGGGGCGCCCGGAGGGCTACACCTTC.

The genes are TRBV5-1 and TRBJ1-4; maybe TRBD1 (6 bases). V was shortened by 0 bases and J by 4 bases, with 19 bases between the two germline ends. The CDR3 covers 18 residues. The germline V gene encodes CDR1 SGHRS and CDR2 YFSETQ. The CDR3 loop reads CASSLGGRWGPYNEKLFF. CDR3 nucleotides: TGCGCCAGCAGCTTGGGAGGTCGTTGGGGGCCTTATAATGAAAAACTGTTTTTT.

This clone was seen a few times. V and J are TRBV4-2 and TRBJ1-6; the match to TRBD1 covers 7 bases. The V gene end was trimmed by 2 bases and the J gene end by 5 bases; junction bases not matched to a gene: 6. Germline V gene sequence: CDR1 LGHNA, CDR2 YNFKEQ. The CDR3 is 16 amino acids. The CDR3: CASSQTPGQHNSPLHF. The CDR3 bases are TGTGCCAGCAGCCAAACTCCGGGACAGCATAATTCACCCCTCCACTTT.

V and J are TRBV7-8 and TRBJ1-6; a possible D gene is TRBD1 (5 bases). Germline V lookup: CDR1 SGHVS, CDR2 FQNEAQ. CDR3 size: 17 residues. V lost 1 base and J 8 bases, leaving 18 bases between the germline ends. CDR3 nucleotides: TGTGCCAGCAGCTTAGGGTTTGTGGGGGGTCCCCATTCACCCCTCCACTTT. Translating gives CASSLGFVGGPHSPLHF. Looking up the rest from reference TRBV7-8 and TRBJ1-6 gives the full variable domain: GAGVSQSPRYKVAKRGQDVALRCDPISGHVSLFWYQQALGQGPEFLTYFQNEAQLDKSGLPSDRFFAERPEGSVSTLKIQRTQQEDSAVYLCASSLGFVGGPHSPLHFGNGTRLTVT.

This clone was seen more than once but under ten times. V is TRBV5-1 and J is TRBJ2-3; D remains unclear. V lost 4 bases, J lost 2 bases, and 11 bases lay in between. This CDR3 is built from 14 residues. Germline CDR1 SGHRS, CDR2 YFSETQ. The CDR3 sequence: CASSRVADTDTQYF. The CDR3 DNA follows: TGCGCCAGCAGCCGGGTCGCGGACACAGATACGCAGTATTTT.

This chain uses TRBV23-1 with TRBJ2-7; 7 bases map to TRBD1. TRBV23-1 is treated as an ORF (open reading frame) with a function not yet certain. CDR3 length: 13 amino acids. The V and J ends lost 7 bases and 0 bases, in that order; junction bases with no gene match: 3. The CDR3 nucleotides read TGCGCCAGCATATCAGGGGGCTCCTACGAGCAGTACTTC. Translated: CASISGGSYEQYF.

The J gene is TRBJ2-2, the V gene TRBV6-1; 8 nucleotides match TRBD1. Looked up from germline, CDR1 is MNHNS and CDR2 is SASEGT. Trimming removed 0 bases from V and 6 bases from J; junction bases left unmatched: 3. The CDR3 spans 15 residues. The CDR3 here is CASSEADRAAGELFF. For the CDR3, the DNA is TGTGCCAGCAGTGAAGCGGACAGGGCCGCCGGGGAGCTGTTTTTT.

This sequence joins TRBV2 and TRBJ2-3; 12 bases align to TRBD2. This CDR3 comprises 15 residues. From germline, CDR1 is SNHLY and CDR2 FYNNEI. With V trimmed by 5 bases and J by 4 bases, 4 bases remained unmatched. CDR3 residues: CASSSSSGGADTQYF. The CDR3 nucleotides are TGTGCCAGCAGTTCCTCTAGCGGGGGGGCAGATACGCAGTATTTT.

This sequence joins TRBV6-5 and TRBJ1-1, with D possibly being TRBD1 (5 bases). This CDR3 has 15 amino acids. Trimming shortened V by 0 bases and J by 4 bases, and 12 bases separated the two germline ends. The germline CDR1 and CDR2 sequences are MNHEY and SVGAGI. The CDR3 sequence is CASSYSRFGGTEAFF. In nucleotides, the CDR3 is TGTGCCAGCAGTTACTCGAGATTCGGGGGCACTGAAGCTTTCTTT.

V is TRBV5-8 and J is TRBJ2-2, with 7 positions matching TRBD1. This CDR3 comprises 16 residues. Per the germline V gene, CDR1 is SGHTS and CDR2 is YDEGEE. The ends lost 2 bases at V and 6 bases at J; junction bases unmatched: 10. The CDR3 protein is CASSLRGGFTAGELFF. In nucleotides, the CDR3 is TGTGCCAGCAGCTTACGAGGGGGCTTTACGGCCGGGGAGCTGTTTTTT. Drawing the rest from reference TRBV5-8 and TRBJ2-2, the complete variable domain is EAGVTQSPTHLIKTRGQQATLRCSPISGHTSVYWYQQALGLGLQFLLWYDEGEERNRGNFPPRFSGRQFPNYSSELNVNALELEDSALYLCASSLRGGFTAGELFFGEGSRLTVL.

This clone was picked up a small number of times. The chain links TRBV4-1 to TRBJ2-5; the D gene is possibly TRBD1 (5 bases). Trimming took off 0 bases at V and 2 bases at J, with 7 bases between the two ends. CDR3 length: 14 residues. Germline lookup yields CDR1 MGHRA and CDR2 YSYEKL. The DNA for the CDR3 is TGCGCCAGCAGCCAAGAGACAGCGCAAGAGACCCAGTACTTC. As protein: CASSQETAQETQYF.

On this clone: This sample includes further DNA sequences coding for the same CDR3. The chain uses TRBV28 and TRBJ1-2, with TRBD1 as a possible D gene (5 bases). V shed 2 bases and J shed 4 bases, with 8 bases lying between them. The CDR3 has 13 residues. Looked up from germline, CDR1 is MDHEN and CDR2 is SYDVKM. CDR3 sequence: CASSLTGGYGYTF. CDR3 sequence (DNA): TGTGCCAGCAGTTTAACCGGGGGCTATGGCTACACCTTC.

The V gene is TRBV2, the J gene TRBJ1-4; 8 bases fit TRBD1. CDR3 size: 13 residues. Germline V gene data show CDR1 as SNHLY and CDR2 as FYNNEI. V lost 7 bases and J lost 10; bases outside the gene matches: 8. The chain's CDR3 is CASIGTGLGKLFF. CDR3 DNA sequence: TGTGCCAGCATCGGGACAGGTTTAGGAAAACTGTTTTTT.

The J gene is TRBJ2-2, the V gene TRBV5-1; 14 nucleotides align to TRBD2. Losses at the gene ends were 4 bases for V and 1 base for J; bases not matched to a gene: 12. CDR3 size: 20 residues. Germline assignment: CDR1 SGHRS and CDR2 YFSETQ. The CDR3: CASSPLQGLAGGQNTGELFF. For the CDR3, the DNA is TGCGCCAGCAGCCCCCTACAAGGACTAGCGGGGGGTCAGAACACCGGGGAGCTGTTTTTT.

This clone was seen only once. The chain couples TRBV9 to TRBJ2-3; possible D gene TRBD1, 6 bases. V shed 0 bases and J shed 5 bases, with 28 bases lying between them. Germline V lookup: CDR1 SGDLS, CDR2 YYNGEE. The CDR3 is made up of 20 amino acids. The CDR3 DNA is TGTGCCAGCAGCGTAGATGCTACGGGTCCGGGACACCTGTTTGTAGATACGCAGTATTTT. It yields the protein CASSVDATGPGHLFVDTQYF.